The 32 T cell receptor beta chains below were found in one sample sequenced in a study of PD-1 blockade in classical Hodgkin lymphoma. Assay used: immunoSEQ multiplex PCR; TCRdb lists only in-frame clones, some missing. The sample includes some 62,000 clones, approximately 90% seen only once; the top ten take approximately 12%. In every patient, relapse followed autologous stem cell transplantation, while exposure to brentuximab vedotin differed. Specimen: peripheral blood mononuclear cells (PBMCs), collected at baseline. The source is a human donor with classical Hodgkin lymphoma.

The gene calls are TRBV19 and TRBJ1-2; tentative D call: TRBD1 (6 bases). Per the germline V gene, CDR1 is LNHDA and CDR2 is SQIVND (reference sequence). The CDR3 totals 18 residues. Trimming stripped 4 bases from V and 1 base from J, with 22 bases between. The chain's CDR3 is CASSTPPGQLISNYGYTF. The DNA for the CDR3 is TGTGCCAGTAGTACGCCTCCCGGACAGTTAATTAGTAACTATGGCTACACCTTC.

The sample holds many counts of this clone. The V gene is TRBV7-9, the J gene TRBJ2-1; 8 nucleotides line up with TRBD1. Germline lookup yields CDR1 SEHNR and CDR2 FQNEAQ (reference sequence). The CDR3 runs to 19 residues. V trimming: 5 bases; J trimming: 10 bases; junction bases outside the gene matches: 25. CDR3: CASSDPRFLGTGPDWEQFF. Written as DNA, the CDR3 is TGTGCCAGCAGCGATCCCCGGTTCCTCGGGACAGGACCTGACTGGGAGCAGTTCTTC.

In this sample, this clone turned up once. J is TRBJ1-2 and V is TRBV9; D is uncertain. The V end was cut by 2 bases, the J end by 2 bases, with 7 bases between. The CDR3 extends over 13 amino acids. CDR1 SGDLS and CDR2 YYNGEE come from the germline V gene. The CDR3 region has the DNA TGTGCCAGCAGCGTGGGTTGGAACTATGGCTACACCTTC. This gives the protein CASSVGWNYGYTF.

CDR3 region: CASSRTGYNTEAFF. The CDR3, as DNA: TGTGCCAGCTCGCGAACAGGGTATAACACTGAAGCTTTCTTT. The chain is built from TRBV18 and TRBJ1-1, with a weak D call TRBD1 (6 bases). The V gene lost 6 bases and the J gene lost 2 bases, with 13 bases spanning the gap. CDR1 is KGHSH and CDR2 is LQKENI in the germline V gene. The CDR3 loop spans 14 amino acids.

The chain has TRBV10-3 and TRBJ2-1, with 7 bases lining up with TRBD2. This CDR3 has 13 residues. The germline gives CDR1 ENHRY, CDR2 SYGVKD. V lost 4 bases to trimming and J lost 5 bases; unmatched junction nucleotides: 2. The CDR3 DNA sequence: TGTGCCATCAGTGGGACTAGTAACAATGAGCAGTTCTTC. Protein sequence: CAISGTSNNEQFF.

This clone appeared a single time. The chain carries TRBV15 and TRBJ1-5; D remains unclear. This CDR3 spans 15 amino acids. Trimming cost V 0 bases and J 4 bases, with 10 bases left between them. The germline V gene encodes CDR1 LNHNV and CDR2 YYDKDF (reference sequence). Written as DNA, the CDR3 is TGTGCCACCAGCAGAGATCTCTGGGGAAATCAGCCCCAGCATTTT. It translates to CATSRDLWGNQPQHF.

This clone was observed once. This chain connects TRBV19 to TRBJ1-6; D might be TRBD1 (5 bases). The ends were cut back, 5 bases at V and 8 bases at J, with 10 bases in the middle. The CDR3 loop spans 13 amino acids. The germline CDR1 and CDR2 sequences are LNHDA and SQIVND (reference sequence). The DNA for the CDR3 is TGTGCCAGTAGTTCCACAGGAGATTCACCCCTCCACTTT. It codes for CASSSTGDSPLHF.

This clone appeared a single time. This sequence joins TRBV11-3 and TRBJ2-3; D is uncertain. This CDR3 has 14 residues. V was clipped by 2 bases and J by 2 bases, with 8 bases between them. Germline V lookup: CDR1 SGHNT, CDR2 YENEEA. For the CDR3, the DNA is TGTGCCAGCAGCTTATTATACCACACAGATACGCAGTATTTT. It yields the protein CASSLLYHTDTQYF.

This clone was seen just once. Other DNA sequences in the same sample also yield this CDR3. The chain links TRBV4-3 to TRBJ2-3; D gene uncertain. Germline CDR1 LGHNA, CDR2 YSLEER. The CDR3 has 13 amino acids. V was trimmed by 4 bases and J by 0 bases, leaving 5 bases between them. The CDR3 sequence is CASSLGSTDTQYF. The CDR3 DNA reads TGCGCCAGCAGCCTTGGGAGCACAGATACGCAGTATTTT.

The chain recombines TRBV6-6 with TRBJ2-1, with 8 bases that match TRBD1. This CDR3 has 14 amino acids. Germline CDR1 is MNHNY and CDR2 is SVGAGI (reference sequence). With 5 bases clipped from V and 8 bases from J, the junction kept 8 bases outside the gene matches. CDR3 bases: TGTGCCAGCAGTATGGGACAGGTCTTCTATGAGCAGTTCTTC. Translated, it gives CASSMGQVFYEQFF.

CDR3 in DNA: TGTGCCAGCAGTTTACAGGGCAACAATCAGCCCCAGCATTTT. It is translated as CASSLQGNNQPQHF. The chain employs TRBV27 and TRBJ1-5; TRBD1 is a possible D gene (5 bases). The CDR3 loop spans 14 amino acids. V was shortened by 2 bases and J by 3 bases, with 8 bases between the two germline ends. The V gene's germline CDR1 is MNHEY and CDR2 SMNVEV (reference sequence).

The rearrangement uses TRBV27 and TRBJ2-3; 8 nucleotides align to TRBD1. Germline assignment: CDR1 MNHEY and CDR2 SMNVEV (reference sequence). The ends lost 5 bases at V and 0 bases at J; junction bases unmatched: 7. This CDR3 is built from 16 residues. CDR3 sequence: CASSPQGQVSTDTQYF. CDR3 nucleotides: TGTGCCAGCAGTCCCCAGGGACAGGTTAGCACAGATACGCAGTATTTT.

CDR3 region: CASSRDYASYEQYF. Written as DNA, the CDR3 is TGTGCCAGCAGTCGGGACTACGCCTCCTACGAGCAGTACTTC. The J gene is TRBJ2-7, the V gene TRBV6-1; 7 positions agree with TRBD2. The CDR3 extends over 14 amino acids. CDR1 and CDR2 from the germline V gene are MNHNS and SASEGT. The junction had 4 bases not matched to a gene; V was cut back by 5 bases and J by 0 bases.

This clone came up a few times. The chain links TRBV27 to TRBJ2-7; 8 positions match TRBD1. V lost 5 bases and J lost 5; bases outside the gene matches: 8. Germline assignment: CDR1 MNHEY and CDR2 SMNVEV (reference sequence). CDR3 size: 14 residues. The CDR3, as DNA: TGTGCCAGCAGTGACAGGGGTGCGGGGCACGAGCAGTACTTC. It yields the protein CASSDRGAGHEQYF.

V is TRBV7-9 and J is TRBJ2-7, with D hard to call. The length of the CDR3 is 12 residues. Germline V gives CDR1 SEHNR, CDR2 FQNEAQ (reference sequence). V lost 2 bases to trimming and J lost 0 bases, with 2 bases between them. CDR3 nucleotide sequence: TGTGCCAGCAGCTTAACCTCCTACGAGCAGTACTTC. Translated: CASSLTSYEQYF.

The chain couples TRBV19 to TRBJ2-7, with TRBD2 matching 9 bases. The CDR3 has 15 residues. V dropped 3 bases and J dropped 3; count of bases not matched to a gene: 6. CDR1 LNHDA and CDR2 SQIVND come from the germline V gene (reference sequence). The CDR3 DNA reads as TGTGCCAGTAGTATTGGTACTAGCGGGTTCTACGAGCAGTACTTC. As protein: CASSIGTSGFYEQYF.

CDR3 region: CASYHGAGQVEQYF. CDR3 nucleotide sequence: TGCGCCAGTTACCATGGCGCGGGTCAGGTCGAGCAGTACTTC. The V gene is TRBV5-1, the J gene TRBJ2-7; perhaps TRBD2 as D (5 bases). Trimming cost V 8 bases and J 6 bases, with 21 bases left between them. Germline lookup yields CDR1 SGHRS and CDR2 YFSETQ. CDR3 length: 14 amino acids.

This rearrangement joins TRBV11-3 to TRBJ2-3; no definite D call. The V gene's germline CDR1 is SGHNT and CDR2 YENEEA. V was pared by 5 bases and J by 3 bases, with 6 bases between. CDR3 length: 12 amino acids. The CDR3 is CASSGRTDTQYF. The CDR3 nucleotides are TGTGCCAGCAGCGGTCGGACAGATACGCAGTATTTT.

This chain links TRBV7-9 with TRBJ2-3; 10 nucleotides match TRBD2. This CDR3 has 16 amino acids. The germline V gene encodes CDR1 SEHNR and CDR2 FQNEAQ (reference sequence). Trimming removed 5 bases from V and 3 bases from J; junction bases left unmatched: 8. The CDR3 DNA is TGTGCCAGCAGCCCATGGACTAGCGGTTTAACAGATACGCAGTATTTT. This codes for CASSPWTSGLTDTQYF.

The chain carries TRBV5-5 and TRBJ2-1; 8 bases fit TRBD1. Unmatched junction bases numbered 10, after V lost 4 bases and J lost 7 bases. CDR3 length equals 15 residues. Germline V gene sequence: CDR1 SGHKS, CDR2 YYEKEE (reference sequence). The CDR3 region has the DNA TGTGCCAGCAGCGTACCCGGGACAGGCGAAAATGAGCAGTTCTTC. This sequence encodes CASSVPGTGENEQFF.

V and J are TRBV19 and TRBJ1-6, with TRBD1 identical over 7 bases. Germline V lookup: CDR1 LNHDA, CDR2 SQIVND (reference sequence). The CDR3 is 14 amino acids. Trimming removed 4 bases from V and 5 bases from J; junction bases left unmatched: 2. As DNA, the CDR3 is TGTGCCAGTAGTACCGGGACAGATAATTCACCCCTCCACTTT. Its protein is CASSTGTDNSPLHF.

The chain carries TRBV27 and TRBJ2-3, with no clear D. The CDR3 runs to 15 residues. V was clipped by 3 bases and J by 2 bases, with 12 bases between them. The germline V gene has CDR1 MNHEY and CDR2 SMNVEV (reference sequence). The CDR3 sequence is CASSFVMGPTDTQYF. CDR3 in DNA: TGTGCCAGCAGTTTCGTCATGGGTCCCACAGATACGCAGTATTTT.

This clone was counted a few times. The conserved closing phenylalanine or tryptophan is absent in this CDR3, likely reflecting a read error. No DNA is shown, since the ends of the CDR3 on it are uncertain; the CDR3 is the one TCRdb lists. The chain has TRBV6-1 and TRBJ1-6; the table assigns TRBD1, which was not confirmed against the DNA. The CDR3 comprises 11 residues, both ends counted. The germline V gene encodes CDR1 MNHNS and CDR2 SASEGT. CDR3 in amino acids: CASSEGPASRD.

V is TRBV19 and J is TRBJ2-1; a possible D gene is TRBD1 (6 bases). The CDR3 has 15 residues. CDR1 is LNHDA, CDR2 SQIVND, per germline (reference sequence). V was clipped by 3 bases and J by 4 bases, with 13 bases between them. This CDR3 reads CASSMTGVAYNEQFF. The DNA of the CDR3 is TGTGCCAGTAGTATGACAGGAGTCGCTTACAATGAGCAGTTCTTC.

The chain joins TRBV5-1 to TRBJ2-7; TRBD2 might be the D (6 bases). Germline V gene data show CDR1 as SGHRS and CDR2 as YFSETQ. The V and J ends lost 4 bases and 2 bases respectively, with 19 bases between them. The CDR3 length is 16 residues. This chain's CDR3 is CASSQHYGTGTYEQYF. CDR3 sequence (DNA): TGCGCCAGCAGCCAGCACTATGGGACTGGCACCTACGAGCAGTACTTC.

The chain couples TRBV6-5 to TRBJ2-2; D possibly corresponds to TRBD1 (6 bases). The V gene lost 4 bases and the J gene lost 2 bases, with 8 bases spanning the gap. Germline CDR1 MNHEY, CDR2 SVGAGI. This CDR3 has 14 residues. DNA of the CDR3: TGTGCCAGCAGTTGGGGGCAAAACACCGGGGAGCTGTTTTTT. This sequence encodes CASSWGQNTGELFF.

The CDR3 DNA sequence: TGTGCCAGCAGTGAACGGCACGGGACCTACGAGCAGTACTTC. It encodes CASSERHGTYEQYF. The chain links TRBV2 to TRBJ2-7, with D possibly being TRBD2 (5 bases). Germline assignment: CDR1 SNHLY and CDR2 FYNNEI. This CDR3 contains 14 residues. The V and J ends lost 2 bases and 2 bases respectively, with 10 bases between them.

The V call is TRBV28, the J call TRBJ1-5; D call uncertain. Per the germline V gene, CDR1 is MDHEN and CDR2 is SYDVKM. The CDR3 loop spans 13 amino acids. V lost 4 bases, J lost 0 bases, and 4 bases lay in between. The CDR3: CASSYYSNQPQHF. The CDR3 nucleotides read TGTGCCAGCAGTTATTATAGCAATCAGCCCCAGCATTTT. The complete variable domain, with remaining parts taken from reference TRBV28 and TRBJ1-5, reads DVKVTQSSRYLVKRTGEKVFLECVQDMDHENMFWYRQDPGLGLRLIYFSYDVKMKEKGDIPEGYSVSREKKERFSLILESASTNQTSMYLCASSYYSNQPQHFGDGTRLSIL.

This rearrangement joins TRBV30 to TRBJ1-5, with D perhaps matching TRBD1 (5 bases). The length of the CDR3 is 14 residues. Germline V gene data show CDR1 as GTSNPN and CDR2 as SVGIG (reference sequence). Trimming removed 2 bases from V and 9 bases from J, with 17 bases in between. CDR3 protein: CAWSHGGKDRPQHF. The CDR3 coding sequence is TGTGCCTGGAGTCACGGGGGGAAGGACCGGCCCCAGCATTTT.

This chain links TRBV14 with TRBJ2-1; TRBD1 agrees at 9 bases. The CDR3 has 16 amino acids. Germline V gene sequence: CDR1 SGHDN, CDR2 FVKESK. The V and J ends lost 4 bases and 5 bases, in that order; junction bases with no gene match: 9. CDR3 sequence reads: CASSLRQGVVDNEQFF. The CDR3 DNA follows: TGTGCCAGCAGCCTTCGACAGGGGGTGGTTGACAATGAGCAGTTCTTC.

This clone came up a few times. The CDR3: CASSQAGPREAFF. The DNA for the CDR3 is TGCGCCAGCAGCCAAGCCGGTCCCCGTGAAGCTTTCTTT. This chain connects TRBV4-3 to TRBJ1-1; D unresolved. The CDR3 spans 13 residues. V dropped 1 base and J dropped 7 bases, with 10 bases sitting between them. The V gene's germline CDR1 is LGHNA and CDR2 YSLEER.

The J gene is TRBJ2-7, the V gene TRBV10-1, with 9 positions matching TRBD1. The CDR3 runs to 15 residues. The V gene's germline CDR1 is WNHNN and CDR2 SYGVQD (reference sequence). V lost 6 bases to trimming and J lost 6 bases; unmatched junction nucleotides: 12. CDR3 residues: CASSPSGTGLGEQYF. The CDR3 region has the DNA TGCGCCAGCAGCCCCTCGGGGACAGGGTTGGGCGAGCAGTACTTC.